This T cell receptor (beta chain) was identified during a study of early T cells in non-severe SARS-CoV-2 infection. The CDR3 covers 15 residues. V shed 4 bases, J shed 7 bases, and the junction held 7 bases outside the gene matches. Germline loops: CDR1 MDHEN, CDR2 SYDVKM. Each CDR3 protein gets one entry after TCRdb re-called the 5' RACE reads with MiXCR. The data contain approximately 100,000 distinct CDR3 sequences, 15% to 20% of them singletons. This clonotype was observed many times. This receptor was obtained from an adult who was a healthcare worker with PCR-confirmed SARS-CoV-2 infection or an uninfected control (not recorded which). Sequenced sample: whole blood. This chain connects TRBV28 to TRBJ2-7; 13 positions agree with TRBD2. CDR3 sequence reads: CASSSLAGGPWEQYF. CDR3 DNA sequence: TGTGCCAGCAGTTCACTAGCGGGAGGGCCCTGGGAGCAGTACTTC.